This entry lists 22 T cell receptor beta chains sequenced from one sample in a study of Graves' ophthalmopathy and Graves' hyperthyroidism. The authors amplified TCR beta CDR3 regions, and they did so from RNA transcripts for repertoire sequencing. The first-round RT-PCR employed HTBI primers together with the Qiagen OneStep RT-PCR kit. A multiplex PCR was then performed as the second round. Each CDR3 protein gets one entry after TCRdb re-called the multiplex PCR reads with MiXCR. The sample holds roughly 480,000 distinct CDR3 sequences, approximately 15% seen once. Source material: blood. These receptors were obtained from a woman aged 25 to 39 with Graves' ophthalmopathy.

This clonotype has ten or more counts. V usage is TRBV11-3 and J usage is TRBJ2-2, with 8 bases identical to TRBD1. This CDR3 is 19 amino acids long. CDR1 SGHNT and CDR2 YENEEA come from the germline V gene. Unmatched junction bases numbered 13, after V lost 4 bases and J lost 0 bases. CDR3 loop: CASSSTLTGAPTNTGELFF. The CDR3 coding sequence is TGTGCCAGCAGCTCCACCTTGACAGGGGCCCCGACGAACACCGGGGAGCTGTTTTTT.

This clonotype has only a few counts. The V call is TRBV5-1, the J call TRBJ1-2, with 9 bases fitting TRBD1. Germline-derived CDR1 and CDR2 are SGHRS and YFSETQ. J gave up 6 bases and V 2 bases, and 11 bases lay outside the gene matches. The CDR3 consists of 16 residues. This chain's CDR3 is CASSFGGLGTGHGYTF. In DNA, the CDR3 is TGCGCCAGCAGCTTTGGAGGCCTCGGGACAGGGCATGGCTACACCTTC. The whole variable domain, remainder taken from reference TRBV5-1 and TRBJ1-2, is KAGVTQTPRYLIKTRGQQVTLSCSPISGHRSVSWYQQTPGQGLQFLFEYFSETQRNKGNFPGRFSGRQFSNSRSEMNVSTLELGDSALYLCASSFGGLGTGHGYTFGSGTRLTVV.

V gene TRBV6-5 combines with J gene TRBJ2-5, with a possible D match to TRBD1 (5 bases). Per germline, CDR1 MNHEY and CDR2 SVGAGI. V dropped 4 bases and J dropped 5 bases, with 11 bases sitting between them. The CDR3 is 13 amino acids. The CDR3 nucleotides read TGTGCCAGCAGTTCCTACAGGTTCGAGACCCAGTACTTC. This translates into CASSSYRFETQYF.

This clonotype was found many times. The V and J genes are TRBV28 and TRBJ1-2, with a weak D call TRBD1 (6 bases). Per germline, CDR1 MDHEN and CDR2 SYDVKM. Trimming removed 11 bases at V and 8 bases at J, with 27 bases between. This CDR3 contains 15 residues. CDR3 DNA: TGTGCCCTCGAGGTTGGGGGCGCAGGTGTCCGGGGCTACACCTTC. Its protein is CALEVGGAGVRGYTF.

This clonotype was counted many times. V and J are TRBV12-3 or TRBV12-4 and TRBJ1-1, with TRBD1 as a possible D gene (5 bases). Trimming stripped 0 bases from V and 10 bases from J, with 12 bases between. CDR3 length: 13 amino acids. CDR3 protein: CASSLAQGFSAFF. CDR3 nucleotides: TGTGCCAGCAGTTTAGCTCAGGGTTTTTCAGCTTTCTTT.

This clonotype was counted at least ten times. This chain uses TRBV20-1 with TRBJ2-7; 8 bases agree with TRBD2. The CDR3 spans 12 residues. V was pared by 6 bases and J by 6 bases, with 7 bases of the junction left unmatched. Germline values: CDR1 DFQATT, CDR2 SNEGSKA (reference sequence). CDR3 nucleotide sequence: TGCAGTGCGAACGGACTAGCCCCCGAGCAGTACTTC. It codes for CSANGLAPEQYF.

This clonotype was seen at least ten times. This sequence joins TRBV7-8 and TRBJ2-7; TRBD2 is a possible D gene (5 bases). The ends were cut back, 3 bases at V and 0 bases at J, with 9 bases in the middle. The CDR3 consists of 14 residues. Germline-derived CDR1 and CDR2 are SGHVS and FQNEAQ. The CDR3 spells CASSFSSGSYEQYF. The CDR3 DNA sequence: TGTGCCAGCAGCTTTTCCAGCGGCTCCTACGAGCAGTACTTC.

This clonotype was counted ten times or more. V is TRBV4-1 and J is TRBJ2-7; 8 positions agree with TRBD1. V lost 4 bases and J lost 2; bases outside the gene matches: 7. This CDR3 is built from 15 residues. Germline-derived CDR1 and CDR2 are MGHRA and YSYEKL. The CDR3, as DNA: TGCGCCAGCAGCCTTCTAATGGACAGGGCCTACGAGCAGTACTTC. Its translation: CASSLLMDRAYEQYF.

At least ten counts were recorded for this clonotype. The rearrangement links TRBV4-1 to TRBJ2-2; 8 bases are shared with TRBD1. The CDR3 runs 16 residues. Germline values: CDR1 MGHRA, CDR2 YSYEKL. V lost 1 base and J lost 6; bases outside the gene matches: 7. CDR3 bases: TGCGCCAGCAGCCAAGGGACAGGGTTCGCGGCCGGGGAGCTGTTTTTT. Its protein is CASSQGTGFAAGELFF.

This clonotype was seen at least ten times. Written as DNA, the CDR3 is TGTGCCAGCAGCTTAGAGGCCTCAGGAGCTTTCTTT. This translates into CASSLEASGAFF. The V gene is TRBV11-3, the J gene TRBJ1-1; the D is unclear. This CDR3 has 12 amino acids. The V end was cut by 0 bases, the J end by 10 bases, with 9 bases between. Germline V gene data show CDR1 as SGHNT and CDR2 as YENEEA.

This clonotype was detected ten times or more. The V gene is TRBV11-2, the J gene TRBJ2-2, with D tentatively TRBD2 (7 bases). CDR3 length: 17 amino acids. Trimming shortened V by 5 bases and J by 4 bases, and 20 bases separated the two germline ends. Per germline, CDR1 SGHAT and CDR2 FQNNGV. The CDR3 loop is CASSPIRGGRRTGELFF. CDR3 DNA sequence: TGTGCCAGCAGCCCCATAAGGGGGGGACGTCGCACCGGGGAGCTGTTTTTT.

V gene TRBV6-1 combines with J gene TRBJ2-5; D possibly corresponds to TRBD2 (5 bases). CDR1 MNHNS and CDR2 SASEGT come from the germline V gene. CDR3 length: 13 residues. The V end lost 6 bases, the J end lost 5 bases, and 13 bases lay between the germline ends. The CDR3: CASRGSESETQYF. The CDR3, as DNA: TGTGCCAGCAGAGGGAGTGAGTCGGAGACCCAGTACTTC.

The J gene is TRBJ1-1, the V gene TRBV7-8; D remains ambiguous. The CDR3 has 14 amino acids. Germline CDR1 SGHVS, CDR2 FQNEAQ. V lost 2 bases and J lost 7, with 14 bases in between. The chain's CDR3 is CASSLFVGTDEAFF. Written as DNA, the CDR3 is TGTGCCAGCAGCTTATTTGTCGGTACAGATGAAGCTTTCTTT.

This clonotype was recorded many times. A much more abundant neighbour one base away suggests this may be a read error. V usage is TRBV6-2 or TRBV6-3 and J usage is TRBJ1-1, with 7 bases matching TRBD1. The CDR3 has 13 residues. Germline V gives CDR1 MNHEY, CDR2 SVGEGT. CDR3 in amino acids: CAGSSTRGIKAFF. CDR3 nucleotide sequence: TGTGCCGGCAGTTCAACCAGGGGGATTAAAGCTTTCTTT.

About this clonotype itself: A read error may explain this, as a much larger clone is one base away. The rearrangement joins TRBV30 to TRBJ1-1; D not resolved. From germline, CDR1 is GTSNPN and CDR2 SVGIG (reference sequence). The CDR3 consists of 12 residues. The CDR3 loop is CASLTVNTEACF. As DNA, the CDR3 is TGTGCCTCCTTGACGGTGAACACTGAAGCTTGCTTT.

The table lists this clonotype with many counts. The J gene is TRBJ2-7, the V gene TRBV5-1; tentative D call: TRBD1 (6 bases). From germline, CDR1 is SGHRS and CDR2 YFSETQ. Trimming pared 1 base from V and 3 bases from J, leaving 11 bases between. The CDR3 length is 14 residues. The CDR3 loop reads CASSLSQGDYEQYF. CDR3 DNA sequence: TGCGCCAGCAGCTTGTCACAGGGAGACTACGAGCAGTACTTC.

This clonotype has a count of ten or more. The gene calls are TRBV5-1 and TRBJ2-5; perhaps TRBD2 as D (5 bases). Germline V lookup: CDR1 SGHRS, CDR2 YFSETQ. Trimming removed 4 bases at V and 5 bases at J, with 12 bases between. The CDR3 is made up of 13 amino acids. CDR3 sequence: CASSRYGEETQYF. The CDR3 bases are TGCGCCAGCAGCCGGTATGGGGAGGAGACCCAGTACTTC. Supplemented by reference TRBV5-1 and TRBJ2-5, the full variable domain reads KAGVTQTPRYLIKTRGQQVTLSCSPISGHRSVSWYQQTPGQGLQFLFEYFSETQRNKGNFPGRFSGRQFSNSRSEMNVSTLELGDSALYLCASSRYGEETQYFGPGTRLLVL.

This clonotype was seen ten or more times. The genes are TRBV30 and TRBJ1-1; a weak D match, TRBD1 (5 bases). This CDR3 is 13 amino acids long. V was pared by 2 bases and J by 5 bases, with 12 bases between. The germline V gene encodes CDR1 GTSNPN and CDR2 SVGIG (reference sequence). The CDR3 nucleotides read TGTGCCTGGAGTTTGGGGGTCGGGACTGAAGCTTTCTTT. It codes for CAWSLGVGTEAFF.

This clonotype was seen many times. V is TRBV28 and J is TRBJ2-7; tentatively, D is TRBD1 (6 bases). Trimming removed 6 bases at V and 7 bases at J, with 16 bases between. This CDR3 comprises 13 residues. Germline assignment: CDR1 MDHEN and CDR2 SYDVKM. The CDR3: CASRRNPGEEQYF. DNA for the CDR3: TGTGCCAGCAGGAGGAACCCAGGGGAAGAGCAGTACTTC.

In its sample, this clonotype was seen once. A much bigger clone sits one base away, suggesting this may be a read error. This chain connects TRBV6-2 or TRBV6-3 to TRBJ2-7; D is perhaps TRBD1 (5 bases). This CDR3 spans 11 amino acids. The germline V gene encodes CDR1 MNHEY and CDR2 SVGEGT. Trimming shortened V by 8 bases and J by 3 bases, and 8 bases separated the two germline ends. The DNA of the CDR3 is TGTGCCAGCGGGGCCCTCTACGAGCAGTACTTC. Protein product: CASGALYEQYF.

The sample holds many counts of this clonotype. The CDR3 region is CASSLFGTQYF. The CDR3 DNA reads TGTGCCAGCAGCTTGTTTGGGACCCAGTACTTC. V is TRBV5-6 and J is TRBJ2-5; D uncertain. This CDR3 region has 11 residues. From germline, CDR1 is SGHDT and CDR2 YYEEEE. The V end was cut by 1 base, the J end by 7 bases, with 5 bases between.

This clonotype appeared many times. The chain uses TRBV3-1 and TRBJ2-7, with 13 nucleotides matching TRBD2. With V trimmed by 1 base and J by 2 bases, 5 bases remained unmatched. The CDR3 is made up of 17 amino acids. Germline loops: CDR1 LGHDT, CDR2 YNNKEL (reference sequence). This chain's CDR3 is CASSQGTSGRGTYEQYF. The DNA of the CDR3 is TGTGCCAGCAGCCAAGGGACTAGCGGGAGAGGTACCTACGAGCAGTACTTC.